A selection of T cell receptor beta chains follows, all from one sample in a study of cytotoxic CD8 clonotypes in ibrutinib-treated CLL. Using immunoSEQ multiplex PCR, the repertoire was profiled, and TCRdb retains in-frame clones only, with some absent. The profile shows approximately 320,000 clones, over 55% of them singletons. Sequences were derived from PBMCs, sampled after 36 months of ibrutinib treatment. These receptors were obtained from a human donor with chronic lymphocytic leukemia. Each CDR3 is given without its conserved first and last residue. D genes are given only for firm matches.

v_call: TRBV28
d_call: -
j_call: TRBJ1-5
cdr3_aa: ASSPHNMGQPQH

v_call: TRBV29-1
d_call: -
j_call: TRBJ2-1
cdr3_aa: SVEDWGEQF

v_call: TRBV18
d_call: -
j_call: TRBJ1-6
cdr3_aa: ASSPLDSYNSPLH

v_call: TRBV7-9
d_call: -
j_call: TRBJ1-1
cdr3_aa: ASSFGVPNTEAF

v_call: TRBV6-4
d_call: TRBD1
j_call: TRBJ2-2
cdr3_aa: ASSPKGQGTGELF

v_call: TRBV27
d_call: -
j_call: TRBJ2-5
cdr3_aa: ASGPLGRSETQY

v_call: TRBV7-2
d_call: -
j_call: TRBJ1-5
cdr3_aa: ASSPQTWDLT

v_call: TRBV18
d_call: -
j_call: TRBJ1-1
cdr3_aa: ASSPNRDIEAF

v_call: TRBV6-5
d_call: TRBD2
j_call: TRBJ2-3
cdr3_aa: ASSYVSGSADTQY

v_call: TRBV9
d_call: -
j_call: TRBJ2-5
cdr3_aa: ASSVAPAAGETQY

v_call: TRBV6-5
d_call: -
j_call: TRBJ1-2
cdr3_aa: ASSKRGAFGYT

v_call: TRBV6-7
d_call: -
j_call: TRBJ1-2
cdr3_aa: ASSLQGSYGYT

v_call: TRBV7-9
d_call: TRBD2
j_call: TRBJ2-3
cdr3_aa: ASSPGGLAGSDTQY

v_call: TRBV4-1
d_call: TRBD1
j_call: TRBJ2-7
cdr3_aa: ASSQGQGVYEQY

v_call: TRBV11-3
d_call: -
j_call: TRBJ2-1
cdr3_aa: ASSFVYGEGHVHEQF

v_call: TRBV9
d_call: TRBD1
j_call: TRBJ2-2
cdr3_aa: ASSVSGTGLAGELF

v_call: TRBV29-1
d_call: TRBD1
j_call: TRBJ2-7
cdr3_aa: SAGQGLSYEQY

v_call: TRBV9
d_call: -
j_call: TRBJ1-4
cdr3_aa: ASSASVGVTNEKLF

v_call: TRBV5-1
d_call: -
j_call: TRBJ2-6
cdr3_aa: ASRVGQGSGANVLT

v_call: TRBV7-2
d_call: -
j_call: TRBJ2-7
cdr3_aa: ASSLNRAQY

v_call: TRBV29-1
d_call: -
j_call: TRBJ2-1
cdr3_aa: SVVGATYNEQF

v_call: TRBV25-1
d_call: TRBD1
j_call: TRBJ2-2
cdr3_aa: ASSLGGLSNTGELF

v_call: TRBV2
d_call: TRBD1
j_call: TRBJ2-7
cdr3_aa: ASKGTGIYEQY

v_call: TRBV29-1
d_call: TRBD1
j_call: TRBJ1-1
cdr3_aa: SDRTGGIMNTEAF

v_call: TRBV9
d_call: TRBD1
j_call: TRBJ2-2
cdr3_aa: ASSVDQGAYFPGELF

v_call: TRBV13
d_call: -
j_call: TRBJ2-7
cdr3_aa: ASSLVGAGVNYEQY

v_call: TRBV7-2
d_call: -
j_call: TRBJ1-1
cdr3_aa: ASSLASRAKAF

v_call: TRBV6-6
d_call: TRBD1
j_call: TRBJ2-5
cdr3_aa: ASSYSGQGPKTQY

v_call: TRBV5-1
d_call: TRBD1
j_call: TRBJ2-1
cdr3_aa: ASSSGTGDYNEQF

v_call: TRBV6-5
d_call: TRBD1
j_call: TRBJ1-5
cdr3_aa: ASSTGDQPQH

v_call: TRBV9
d_call: -
j_call: TRBJ2-2
cdr3_aa: ASSVEGGPSTGELF

v_call: TRBV29-1
d_call: TRBD2
j_call: TRBJ2-1
cdr3_aa: SVEGAGAPSSYNEQF

v_call: TRBV29-1
d_call: -
j_call: TRBJ2-5
cdr3_aa: SLRVGAQETQY

v_call: TRBV10-3
d_call: -
j_call: TRBJ1-5
cdr3_aa: AISERGDSNQPQH

v_call: TRBV28
d_call: TRBD1
j_call: TRBJ1-2
cdr3_aa: ASSLSGQSYGYT

v_call: TRBV2
d_call: -
j_call: TRBJ2-1
cdr3_aa: ASKGNRLDEQF

v_call: TRBV18
d_call: -
j_call: TRBJ1-5
cdr3_aa: ASSPSKGQFRQPQH

v_call: TRBV9
d_call: TRBD1
j_call: TRBJ2-2
cdr3_aa: ASRRGDRALFPNTGELF

v_call: TRBV27
d_call: -
j_call: TRBJ2-7
cdr3_aa: ASGAGASYEQY

v_call: TRBV2
d_call: TRBD1
j_call: TRBJ1-5
cdr3_aa: ASSAGGYSNQPQH

v_call: TRBV6-1
d_call: -
j_call: TRBJ1-6
cdr3_aa: ASSESRASPLH

v_call: TRBV28
d_call: -
j_call: TRBJ1-2
cdr3_aa: ASSHMNYGYT

v_call: TRBV5-1
d_call: -
j_call: TRBJ1-2
cdr3_aa: ASSLGWGTNYGYT

v_call: TRBV11-2
d_call: -
j_call: TRBJ2-5
cdr3_aa: ASSTGTRSGTQY

v_call: TRBV12-5
d_call: TRBD1
j_call: TRBJ2-4
cdr3_aa: ASGPTGVRDIQY

v_call: TRBV7-3
d_call: -
j_call: TRBJ2-5
cdr3_aa: ASSLRGRGTQY

v_call: TRBV7-8
d_call: -
j_call: TRBJ1-1
cdr3_aa: ASSLWAGQEAF

v_call: TRBV7-2
d_call: -
j_call: TRBJ2-7
cdr3_aa: ASSLASSWYEQY

v_call: TRBV4-1
d_call: -
j_call: TRBJ2-3
cdr3_aa: ASSRPRGGPGREGTDTQY

v_call: TRBV15
d_call: -
j_call: TRBJ1-2
cdr3_aa: ATSRAGEPNYGYT

v_call: TRBV7-3
d_call: -
j_call: TRBJ2-1
cdr3_aa: ASSSGGTSEQF

v_call: TRBV9
d_call: TRBD1
j_call: TRBJ2-7
cdr3_aa: ASSRDSSYEQY

v_call: TRBV20-1
d_call: -
j_call: TRBJ1-2
cdr3_aa: SAIGYGYT

v_call: TRBV29-1
d_call: TRBD2
j_call: TRBJ2-1
cdr3_aa: SVEGRAGLAGPGSYNEQF

v_call: TRBV27
d_call: TRBD1
j_call: TRBJ2-3
cdr3_aa: ASRLLGTGLPDTQY

v_call: TRBV27
d_call: TRBD1
j_call: TRBJ2-7
cdr3_aa: ASSHRGREQY

v_call: TRBV19
d_call: -
j_call: TRBJ1-2
cdr3_aa: ASYRGAPDTGYT

v_call: TRBV7-2
d_call: TRBD1
j_call: TRBJ2-1
cdr3_aa: ASSSSQGNYNEQF

v_call: TRBV28
d_call: TRBD1
j_call: TRBJ2-7
cdr3_aa: ASSMTLIRSPGGASYEQY

v_call: TRBV19
d_call: -
j_call: TRBJ2-7
cdr3_aa: ASSSQGAYEQY